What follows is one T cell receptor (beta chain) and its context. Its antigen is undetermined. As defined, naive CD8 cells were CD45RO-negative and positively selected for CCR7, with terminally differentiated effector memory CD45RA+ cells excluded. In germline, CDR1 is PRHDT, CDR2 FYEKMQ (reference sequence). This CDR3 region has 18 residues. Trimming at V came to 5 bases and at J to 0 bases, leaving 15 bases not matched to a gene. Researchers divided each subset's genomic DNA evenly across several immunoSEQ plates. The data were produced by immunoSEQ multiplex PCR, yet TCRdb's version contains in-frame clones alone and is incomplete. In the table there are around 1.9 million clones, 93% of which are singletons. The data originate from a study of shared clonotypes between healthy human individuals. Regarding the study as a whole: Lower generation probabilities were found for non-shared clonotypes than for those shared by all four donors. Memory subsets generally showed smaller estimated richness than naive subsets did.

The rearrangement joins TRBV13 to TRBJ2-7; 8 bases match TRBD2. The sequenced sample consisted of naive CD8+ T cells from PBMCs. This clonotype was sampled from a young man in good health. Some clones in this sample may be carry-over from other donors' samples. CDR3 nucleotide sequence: TGTGCCAGCAGCCCCCGTGGGACGGGGGGGCCTTCCTCCTACGAGCAGTACTTC. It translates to CASSPRGTGGPSSYEQYF.